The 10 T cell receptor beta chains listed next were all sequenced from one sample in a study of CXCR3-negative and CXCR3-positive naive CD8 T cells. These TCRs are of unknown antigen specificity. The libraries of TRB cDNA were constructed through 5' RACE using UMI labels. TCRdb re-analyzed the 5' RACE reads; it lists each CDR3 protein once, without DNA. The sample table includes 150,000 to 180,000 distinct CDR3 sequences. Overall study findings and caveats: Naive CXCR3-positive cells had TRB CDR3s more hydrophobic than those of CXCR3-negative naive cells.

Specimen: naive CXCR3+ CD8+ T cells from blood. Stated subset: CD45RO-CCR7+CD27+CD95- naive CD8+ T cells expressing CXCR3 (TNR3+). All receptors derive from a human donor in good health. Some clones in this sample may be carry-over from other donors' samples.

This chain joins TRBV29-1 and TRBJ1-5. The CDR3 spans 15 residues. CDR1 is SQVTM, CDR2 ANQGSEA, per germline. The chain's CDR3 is CSVEDPSSPGQPQHF. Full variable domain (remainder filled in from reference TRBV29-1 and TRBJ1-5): SAVISQKPSRDICQRGTSLTIQCQVDSQVTMMFWYRQQPGQSLTLIATANQGSEATYESGFVIDKFPISRPNLTFSTLTVSNMSPEDSSIYLCSVEDPSSPGQPQHFGDGTRLSIL.

The CDR3 reads CASIPLGGGTGELFF. The chain links TRBV6-2 or TRBV6-3 to TRBJ2-2; the TCRdb call, TRBD1, lacks DNA for checking. The CDR3 covers 15 residues. CDR1 MNHEY and CDR2 SVGEGT come from the germline V gene.

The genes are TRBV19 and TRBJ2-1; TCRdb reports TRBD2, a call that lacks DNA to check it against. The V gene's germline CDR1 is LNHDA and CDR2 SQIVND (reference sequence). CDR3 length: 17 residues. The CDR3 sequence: CASSQSHSSGVNNEQFF.

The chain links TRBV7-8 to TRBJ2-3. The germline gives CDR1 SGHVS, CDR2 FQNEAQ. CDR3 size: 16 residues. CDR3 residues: CASSLKLGSSTDTQYF.

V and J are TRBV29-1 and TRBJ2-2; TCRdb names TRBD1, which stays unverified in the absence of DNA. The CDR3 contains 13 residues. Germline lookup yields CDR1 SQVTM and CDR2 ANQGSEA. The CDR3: CSYGTPNTGELFF.

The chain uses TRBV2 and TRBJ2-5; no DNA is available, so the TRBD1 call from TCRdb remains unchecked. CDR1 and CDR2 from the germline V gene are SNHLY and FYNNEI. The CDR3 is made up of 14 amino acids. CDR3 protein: CASLISDSQETQYF.

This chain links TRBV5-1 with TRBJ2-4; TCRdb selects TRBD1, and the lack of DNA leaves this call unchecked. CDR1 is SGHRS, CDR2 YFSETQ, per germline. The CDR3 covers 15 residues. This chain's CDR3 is CASSLDWGDLNIQYF. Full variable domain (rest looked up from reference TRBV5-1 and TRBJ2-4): KAGVTQTPRYLIKTRGQQVTLSCSPISGHRSVSWYQQTPGQGLQFLFEYFSETQRNKGNFPGRFSGRQFSNSRSEMNVSTLELGDSALYLCASSLDWGDLNIQYFGAGTRLSVL.

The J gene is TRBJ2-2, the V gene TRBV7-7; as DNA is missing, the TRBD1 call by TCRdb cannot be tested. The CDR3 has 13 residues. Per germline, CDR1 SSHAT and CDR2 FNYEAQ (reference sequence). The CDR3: CASLDRATGELFF.

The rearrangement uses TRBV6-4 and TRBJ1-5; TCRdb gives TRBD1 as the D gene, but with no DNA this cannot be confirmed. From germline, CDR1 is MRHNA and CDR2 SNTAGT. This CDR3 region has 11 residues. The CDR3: CASPGKAPQHF.

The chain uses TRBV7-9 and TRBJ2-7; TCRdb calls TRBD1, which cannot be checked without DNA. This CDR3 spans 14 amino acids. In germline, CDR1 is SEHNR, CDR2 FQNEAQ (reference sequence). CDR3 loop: CASSWTGLGYEQYF.